What follows are 5 T cell receptor beta chains derived from one specimen sequenced in a study of PD-L1 blockade in urothelial cancer. As for time point: peripheral blood 6 weeks after treatment start. Method: immunoSEQ multiplex PCR; TCRdb's copy keeps in-frame clones and lacks some. The repertoire consists of roughly 50,000 clones, with more than 80% occurring once and the leading ten covering over 8.5%. The material was PBMCs, obtained around atezolizumab (anti-PD-L1) treatment. The receptors derive from a man aged 70-80 years with urothelial cancer.

This clone was counted a single time. The rearrangement uses TRBV6-1 and TRBJ2-7, with a weak D call TRBD1 (5 bases). CDR3 length: 14 residues. Germline CDR1 and CDR2: MNHNS and SASEGT. Trimming pared 5 bases from V and 6 bases from J, leaving 17 bases between. The CDR3 is CASSLGRGNSEQYF. The DNA of the CDR3 is TGTGCCAGCAGTTTGGGAAGGGGAAACAGCGAGCAGTACTTC.

The chain uses TRBV6-5 and TRBJ2-3; D gene uncertain. V lost 6 bases to trimming and J lost 0 bases, with 13 bases between them. Germline CDR1 and CDR2: MNHEY and SVGAGI. There are 15 residues in the CDR3. CDR3 sequence reads: CASRVDLPSTDTQYF. Written as DNA, the CDR3 is TGTGCCAGCAGGGTCGACTTGCCCAGCACAGATACGCAGTATTTT.

The chain recombines TRBV28 with TRBJ2-4; 9 nucleotides align to TRBD1. Trimming at V came to 5 bases and at J to 8 bases, leaving 13 bases not matched to a gene. The CDR3 has 16 residues. The germline V gene has CDR1 MDHEN and CDR2 SYDVKM. The CDR3 here is CASSPRVDRGVDIQYF. CDR3 DNA sequence: TGTGCCAGCAGTCCCCGGGTGGACAGGGGCGTGGACATTCAGTACTTC.

This clone showed up just once. J is TRBJ2-5 and V is TRBV11-3, with D possibly TRBD1 on 5 matching bases. From germline, CDR1 is SGHNT and CDR2 YENEEA. The CDR3 runs to 13 residues. With 3 bases removed from V and 1 base from J, the gap between germline ends came to 6 bases. Written as DNA, the CDR3 is TGTGCCAGCAGCTTCGACAGCCAAGAGACCCAGTACTTC. It codes for CASSFDSQETQYF.

V usage is TRBV18 and J usage is TRBJ2-2, with 10 bases aligning to TRBD2. In germline, CDR1 is KGHSH, CDR2 LQKENI. This CDR3 has 15 amino acids. With 5 bases clipped from V and 5 bases from J, the junction kept 5 bases outside the gene matches. CDR3 in amino acids: CASSVGTSVTGELFF. CDR3 in DNA: TGTGCCAGCTCAGTGGGGACTAGCGTTACCGGGGAGCTGTTTTTT.